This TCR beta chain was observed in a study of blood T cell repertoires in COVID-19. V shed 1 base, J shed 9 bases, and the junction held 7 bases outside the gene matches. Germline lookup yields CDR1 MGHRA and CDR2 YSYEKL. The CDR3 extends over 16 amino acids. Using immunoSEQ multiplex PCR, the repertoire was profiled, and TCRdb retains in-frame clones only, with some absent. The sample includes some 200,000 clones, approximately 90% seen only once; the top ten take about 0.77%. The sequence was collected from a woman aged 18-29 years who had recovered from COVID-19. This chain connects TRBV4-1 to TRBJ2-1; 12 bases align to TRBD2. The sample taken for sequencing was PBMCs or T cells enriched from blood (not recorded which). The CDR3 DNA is TGCGCCAGCAGCCAAGCTACGGGACTAGCGGGCGGTGAGCAGTTCTTC. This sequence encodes CASSQATGLAGGEQFF.